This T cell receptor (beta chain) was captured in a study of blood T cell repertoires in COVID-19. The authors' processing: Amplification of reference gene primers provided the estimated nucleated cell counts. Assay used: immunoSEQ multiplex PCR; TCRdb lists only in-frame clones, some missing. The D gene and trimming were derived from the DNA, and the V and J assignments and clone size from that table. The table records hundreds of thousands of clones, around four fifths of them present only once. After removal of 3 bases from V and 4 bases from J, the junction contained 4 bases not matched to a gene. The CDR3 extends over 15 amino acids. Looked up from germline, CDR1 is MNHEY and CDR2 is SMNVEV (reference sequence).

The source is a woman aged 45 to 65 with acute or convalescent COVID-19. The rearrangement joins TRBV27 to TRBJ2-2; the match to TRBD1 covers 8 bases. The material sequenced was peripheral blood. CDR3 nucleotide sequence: TGTGCCAGCAGTTTCAGGACAGGGACCACCGGGGAGCTGTTTTTT. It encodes CASSFRTGTTGELFF.